This record concerns one T cell receptor beta chain sequence. The antigen is unknown. All patients picked for sequencing had shown, by flow cytometry, an expansion of CD8+CD57+ cells. Blood was sampled before the patients had received any therapy. Trimming cost V 5 bases and J 1 base, with 12 bases left between them. Germline loops: CDR1 LNHDA, CDR2 SQIVND (reference sequence). The CDR3 covers 15 residues. This sample is drawn from a study of CD8+CD57+ T cells in acquired aplastic anemia. Study details: Recorded DNA amounts for sorted CD4+ and CD8+ cells had an average of 3.2 ug. The study, taken as a whole, reports: Researchers reported that CD8+ Simpson's diversity was not significantly different in patients versus controls. Patients and controls were found to share fewer than 35 CD8+ CDR3 sequences.

Profiles of TCR beta VDJ and CDR3 were generated from a genomic DNA template. Each CDR3 protein is one row after TCRdb ran MiXCR on the reads. The top ten hold about 50% of the sample, which has about 160,000 distinct CDR3 sequences, about 70% seen once. The rearrangement joins TRBV19 to TRBJ2-1, with D possibly being TRBD2 (6 bases). Specimen: sorted CD4+, CD8+, or CD8+CD57+ T cells (not recorded which) from PBMCs. This TCR came from a human donor with aplastic anemia. Here the CDR3 reads CASSPAGTSYNEQFF. The DNA for the CDR3 is TGTGCCAGTAGTCCTGCCGGGACTTCCTACAATGAGCAGTTCTTC.